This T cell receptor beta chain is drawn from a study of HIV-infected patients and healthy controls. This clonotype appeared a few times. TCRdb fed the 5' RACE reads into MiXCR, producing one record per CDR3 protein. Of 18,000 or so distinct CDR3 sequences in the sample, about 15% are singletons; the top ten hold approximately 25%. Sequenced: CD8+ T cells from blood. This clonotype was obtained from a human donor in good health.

CDR3: CASSPKPRAGTSTEAFF. As DNA, the CDR3 is TGTGCCAGCAGCCCAAAGCCCAGGGCAGGGACGTCCACTGAAGCTTTCTTT. The chain combines TRBV9 with TRBJ1-1; maybe TRBD1 (5 bases). Germline CDR1 is SGDLS and CDR2 is YYNGEE. CDR3 size: 17 residues. V shed 4 bases and J shed 4 bases, with 23 bases lying between them.